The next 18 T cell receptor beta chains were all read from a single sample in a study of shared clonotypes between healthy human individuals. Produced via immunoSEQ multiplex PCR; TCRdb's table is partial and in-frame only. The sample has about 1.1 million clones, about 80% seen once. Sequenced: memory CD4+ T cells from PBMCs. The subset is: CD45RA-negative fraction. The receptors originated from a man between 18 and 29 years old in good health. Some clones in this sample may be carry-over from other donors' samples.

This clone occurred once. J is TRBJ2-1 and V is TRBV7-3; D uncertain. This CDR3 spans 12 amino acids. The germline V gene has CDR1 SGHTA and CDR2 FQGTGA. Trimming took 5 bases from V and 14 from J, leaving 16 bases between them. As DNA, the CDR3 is TGTGCCAGCAGCGCTGAGATTGGAAACAAGTTCTTC. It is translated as CASSAEIGNKFF.

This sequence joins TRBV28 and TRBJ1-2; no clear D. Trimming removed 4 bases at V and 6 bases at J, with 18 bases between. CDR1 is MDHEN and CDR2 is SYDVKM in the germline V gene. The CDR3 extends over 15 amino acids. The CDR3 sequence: CASSSSRAPGDGYTF. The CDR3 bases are TGTGCCAGCAGTTCTTCTAGGGCCCCCGGGGATGGCTACACCTTC.

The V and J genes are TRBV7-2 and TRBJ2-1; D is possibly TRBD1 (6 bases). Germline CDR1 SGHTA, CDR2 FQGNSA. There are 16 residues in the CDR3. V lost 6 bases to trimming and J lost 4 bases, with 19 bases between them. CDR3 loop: CASRAPGSRGYNEQFF. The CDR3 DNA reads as TGTGCCAGCAGGGCCCCCGGTAGCAGGGGTTACAATGAGCAGTTCTTC.

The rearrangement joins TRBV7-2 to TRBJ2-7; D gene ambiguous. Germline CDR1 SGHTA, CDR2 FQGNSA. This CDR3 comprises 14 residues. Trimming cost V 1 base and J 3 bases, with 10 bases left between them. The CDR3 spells CASSLGRSGYEQYF. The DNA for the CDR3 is TGTGCCAGCAGCTTAGGTCGATCGGGCTACGAGCAGTACTTC.

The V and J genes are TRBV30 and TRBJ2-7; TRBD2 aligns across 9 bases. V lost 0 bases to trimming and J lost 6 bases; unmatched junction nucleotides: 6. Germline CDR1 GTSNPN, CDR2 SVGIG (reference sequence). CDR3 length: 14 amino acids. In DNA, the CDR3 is TGTGCCTGGAGTGTCGTTAGCGGGAGTAGCGAGCAGTACTTC. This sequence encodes CAWSVVSGSSEQYF.

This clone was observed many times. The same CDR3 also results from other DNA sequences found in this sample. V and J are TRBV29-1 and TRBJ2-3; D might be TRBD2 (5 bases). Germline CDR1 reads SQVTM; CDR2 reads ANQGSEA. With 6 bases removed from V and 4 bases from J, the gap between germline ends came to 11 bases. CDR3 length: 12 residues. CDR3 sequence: CSVVRGSDTQYF. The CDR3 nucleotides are TGCAGCGTCGTAAGAGGGTCAGATACGCAGTATTTT.

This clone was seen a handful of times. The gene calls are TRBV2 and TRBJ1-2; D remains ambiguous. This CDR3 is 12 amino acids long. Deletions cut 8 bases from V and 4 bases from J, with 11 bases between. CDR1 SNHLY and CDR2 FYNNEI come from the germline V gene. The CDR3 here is CASGSRTYGYTF. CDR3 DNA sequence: TGTGCCAGCGGTTCGAGGACCTATGGCTACACCTTC. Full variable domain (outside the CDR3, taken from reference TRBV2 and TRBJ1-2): EPEVTQTPSHQVTQMGQEVILRCVPISNHLYFYWYRQILGQKVEFLVSFYNNEISEKSEIFDDQFSVERPDGSNFTLKIRSTKLEDSAMYFCASGSRTYGYTFGSGTRLTVV.

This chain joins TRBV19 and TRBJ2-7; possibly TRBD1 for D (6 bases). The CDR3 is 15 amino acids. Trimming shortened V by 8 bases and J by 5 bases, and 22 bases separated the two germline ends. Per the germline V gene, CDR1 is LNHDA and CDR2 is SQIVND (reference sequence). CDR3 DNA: TGTGCCAGTCTGGACAGTCCAAGGTCTCCCCACGAGCAGTACTTC. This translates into CASLDSPRSPHEQYF.

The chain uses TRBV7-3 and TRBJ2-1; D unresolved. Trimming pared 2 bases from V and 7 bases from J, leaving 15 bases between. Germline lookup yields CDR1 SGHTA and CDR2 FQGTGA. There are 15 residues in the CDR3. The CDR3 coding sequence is TGTGCCAGCAGCTTATGGCCAACCCCCCGGAATGAGCAGTTCTTC. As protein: CASSLWPTPRNEQFF.

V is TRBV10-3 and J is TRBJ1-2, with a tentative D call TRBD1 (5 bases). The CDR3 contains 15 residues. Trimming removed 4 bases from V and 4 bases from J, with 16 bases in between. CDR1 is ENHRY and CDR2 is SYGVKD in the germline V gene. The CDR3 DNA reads TGTGCCATCAGTGCATCCGGGACGGATTTCTATGGCTACACCTTC. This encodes CAISASGTDFYGYTF.

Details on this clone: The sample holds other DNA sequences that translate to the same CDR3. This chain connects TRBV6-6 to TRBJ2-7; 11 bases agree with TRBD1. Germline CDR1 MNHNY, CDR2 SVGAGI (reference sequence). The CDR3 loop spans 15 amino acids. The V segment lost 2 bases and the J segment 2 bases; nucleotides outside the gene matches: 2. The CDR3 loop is CASSYPGQGAYEQYF. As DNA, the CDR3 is TGTGCCAGCAGTTACCCGGGACAGGGGGCCTACGAGCAGTACTTC.

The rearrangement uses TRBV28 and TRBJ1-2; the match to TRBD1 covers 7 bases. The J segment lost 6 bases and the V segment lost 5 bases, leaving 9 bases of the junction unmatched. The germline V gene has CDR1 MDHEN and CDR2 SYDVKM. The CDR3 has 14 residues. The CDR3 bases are TGTGCCAGCAGTCTCCCGGCAGGGGGGCATGGCTACACCTTC. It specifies CASSLPAGGHGYTF.

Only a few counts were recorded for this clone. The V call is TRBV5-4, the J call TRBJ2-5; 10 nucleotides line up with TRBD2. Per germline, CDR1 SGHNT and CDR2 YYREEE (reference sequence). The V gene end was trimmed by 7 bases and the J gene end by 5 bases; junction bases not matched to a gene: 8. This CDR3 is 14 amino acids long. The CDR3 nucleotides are TGTGCCAGCTTTCCGAGCGGGGGGGAGGAGACCCAGTACTTC. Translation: CASFPSGGEETQYF.

CDR3 DNA sequence: TGTGCCAGCAGCCTCCGAGAGGGGGTTCGGCGTGAAGCTTTCTTT. Its protein product is CASSLREGVRREAFF. The genes are TRBV7-8 and TRBJ1-1; tentatively, D is TRBD1 (6 bases). V lost 5 bases, J lost 7 bases, and 20 bases lay in between. The CDR3 extends over 15 amino acids. Germline V gene data show CDR1 as SGHVS and CDR2 as FQNEAQ.

CDR3 protein: CASSHYYEQYF. The CDR3, as DNA: TGTGCCAGCAGTCACTACTACGAGCAGTACTTC. The rearrangement joins TRBV6-5 to TRBJ2-7; D is uncertain. The CDR3 loop spans 11 amino acids. The V end was cut by 5 bases, the J end by 3 bases, with 5 bases between. Germline CDR1 is MNHEY and CDR2 is SVGAGI.

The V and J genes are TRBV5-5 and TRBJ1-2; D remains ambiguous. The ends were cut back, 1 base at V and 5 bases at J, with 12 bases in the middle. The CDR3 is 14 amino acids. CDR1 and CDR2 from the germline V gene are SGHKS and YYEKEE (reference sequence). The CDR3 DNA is TGTGCCAGCAGCTTGCAGGTGTTGGGTTATGGCTACACCTTC. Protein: CASSLQVLGYGYTF.

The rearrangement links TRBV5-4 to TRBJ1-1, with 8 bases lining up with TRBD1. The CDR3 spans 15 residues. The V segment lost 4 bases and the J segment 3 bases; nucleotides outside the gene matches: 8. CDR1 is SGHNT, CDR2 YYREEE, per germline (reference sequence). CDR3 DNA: TGTGCCAGCAGCAAAGAACCACAGGGGGACACTGAAGCTTTCTTT. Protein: CASSKEPQGDTEAFF.

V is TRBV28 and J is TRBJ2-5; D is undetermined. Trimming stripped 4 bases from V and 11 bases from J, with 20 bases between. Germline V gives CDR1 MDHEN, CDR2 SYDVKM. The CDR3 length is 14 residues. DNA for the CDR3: TGTGCCAGCAGTTCGATCCCTCCACCTCTAGGGCAGTACTTC. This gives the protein CASSSIPPPLGQYF.